These T cell receptor beta chains were read from a single sample in a study of beta chain features in type 1 diabetes. Measured with immunoSEQ multiplex PCR; TCRdb has only the in-frame clones, and not every one. The table lists 680,000 or so clones, about 14% of them singletons. The sample comprised naive CD4+ T cells from blood. These receptors were taken from a man between 18 and 35 years old in good health. The CDR3 runs from the conserved cysteine through the conserved F or W. The D gene is left open where the match is weak. Clone size is given for some rows only: seen once, a few or many times, or a class if the clone is expanded.

v_gene,d_gene,j_gene,abundance,CDR3aa,CDR3nt
TRBV5-1,-,TRBJ1-2,-,CASSPVVTDGYTF,TGCGCCAGCAGCCCGGTGGTTACGGATGGCTACACCTTC
TRBV10-3,-,TRBJ2-1,few,CAISEIGSGEQFF,TGTGCCATCAGTGAAATTGGGTCCGGAGAGCAGTTCTTC
TRBV7-3,TRBD1,TRBJ1-1,few,CASSTGQGVAEAFF,TGTGCCAGCAGCACGGGACAGGGGGTCGCTGAAGCTTTCTTT
TRBV5-4,-,TRBJ2-3,-,CASSNTQGIPTDTQYF,TGTGCCAGCAGCAACACACAGGGAATCCCCACAGATACGCAGTATTTT
TRBV2,TRBD1,TRBJ1-2,few,CARRTGEFEGYTF,TGTGCCCGCAGGACAGGGGAGTTCGAGGGCTACACCTTC
TRBV5-6,TRBD1,TRBJ1-5,-,CASSLGTDYNQPQHF,TGTGCCAGCAGCTTAGGGACAGATTACAATCAGCCCCAGCATTTT
TRBV6-6,TRBD2,TRBJ2-3,-,CASSRAGANTDTQYF,TGTGCCAGCAGCAGAGCGGGGGCCAACACAGATACGCAGTATTTT
TRBV19,TRBD1,TRBJ2-2,-,CASSPTGVKTGELFF,TGTGCCAGCAGCCCGACAGGGGTAAAAACCGGGGAGCTGTTTTTT
TRBV7-8,TRBD2,TRBJ2-5,-,CASSSTLAGSGETQYF,TGTGCCAGCAGCTCGACCCTAGCGGGGAGCGGGGAGACCCAGTACTTC
TRBV7-8,TRBD2,TRBJ2-3,few,CASSWVGGSADTQYF,TGTGCCAGCAGCTGGGTGGGGGGGAGTGCCGATACGCAGTATTTT
TRBV7-3,-,TRBJ1-2,-,CASSAGGAGFGYTF,TGTGCCAGCAGCGCAGGAGGGGCAGGGTTTGGCTACACCTTC
TRBV6-5,-,TRBJ1-5,few,CASSPRVVTGRPQHF,TGTGCCAGCAGCCCCCGGGTGGTCACGGGACGGCCCCAGCATTTT
TRBV2,-,TRBJ1-1,-,CASSEWGRSNTEAFF,TGTGCCAGCAGTGAATGGGGGCGCAGCAACACTGAAGCTTTCTTT
TRBV11-1,-,TRBJ1-1,few,CASSLEGANAEAFF,TGTGCCAGCAGCTTAGAAGGGGCGAACGCTGAAGCTTTCTTT
TRBV10-3,TRBD2,TRBJ2-5,-,CATRRGEETQYF,TGTGCCACCCGTCGGGGGGAAGAGACCCAGTACTTC
TRBV7-9,TRBD2,TRBJ2-1,few,CASSRRGSGGNNEQFF,TGTGCCAGCAGCCGTCGGGGTAGCGGGGGGAACAATGAGCAGTTCTTC
TRBV5-1,-,TRBJ1-5,-,CASSLGGSGNQPQHF,TGCGCCAGCAGCTTGGGGGGGAGTGGCAATCAGCCCCAGCATTTT
TRBV7-2,TRBD1,TRBJ1-1,few,CASSLTGGMNTEAFF,TGTGCCAGCAGCTTGACAGGGGGTATGAACACTGAAGCTTTCTTT
TRBV5-4,-,TRBJ2-7,few,CASSYTGSYEQYF,TGTGCCAGCAGTTACACAGGTTCCTACGAGCAGTACTTC
TRBV5-1,-,TRBJ2-6,-,CASIRGLLGSGANVLTF,TGCGCCAGCATCAGAGGGCTTTTGGGCTCTGGGGCCAACGTCCTGACTTTC
TRBV18,-,TRBJ1-2,-,CASSPVGAYGYTF,TGTGCCAGCTCACCAGTGGGGGCCTATGGCTACACCTTC
TRBV7-2,-,TRBJ1-5,-,CASTHGAPSNQPQHF,TGTGCCAGCACCCACGGGGCGCCTAGCAATCAGCCCCAGCATTTT
TRBV7-9,-,TRBJ1-2,-,CASSPQGSGYTF,TGTGCCAGCAGCCCACAGGGTTCGGGCTACACCTTC
TRBV10-3,-,TRBJ1-1,many,CAISEKQTFTEAFF,TGTGCCATCAGTGAAAAACAGACCTTCACTGAAGCTTTCTTT
TRBV27,TRBD1,TRBJ1-5,-,CASSSLQGSGQPQHF,TGTGCCAGCAGTTCCCTACAGGGGTCGGGTCAGCCCCAGCATTTT
TRBV30,TRBD1,TRBJ1-6,few,CAWETGLNYNSPLHF,TGTGCCTGGGAGACAGGGTTAAACTATAATTCACCCCTCCACTTT
TRBV11-2,-,TRBJ2-2,-,CASSLGFPGELFF,TGTGCCAGCAGCTTAGGTTTCCCGGGGGAGCTGTTTTTT
TRBV27,-,TRBJ1-1,few,CASSSTGIRTEAFF,TGTGCCAGCAGTTCTACAGGGATCCGCACTGAAGCTTTCTTT
TRBV27,-,TRBJ2-3,few,CASSLGGNTQYF,TGTGCCAGCAGCTTAGGGGGAAATACGCAGTATTTT
TRBV18,-,TRBJ2-5,-,CASSIGQEGRPQYF,TGTGCCAGCTCCATCGGACAGGAGGGTCGGCCCCAGTACTTC
TRBV5-4,-,TRBJ2-2,-,CASSSTSNTGELFF,TGTGCCAGCAGCTCGACCTCGAACACCGGGGAGCTGTTTTTT
TRBV28,-,TRBJ2-1,-,CASSLRDRPFF,TGTGCCAGCAGTTTAAGGGACCGACCGTTCTTC
TRBV19,-,TRBJ1-1,-,CASSRGQPAEAFF,TGTGCCAGTAGTCGGGGGCAGCCCGCTGAAGCTTTCTTT
TRBV5-6,-,TRBJ1-2,few,CASSLVSVTNYGYTF,TGTGCCAGCAGCTTGGTCAGTGTTACTAACTATGGCTACACCTTC
TRBV10-3,TRBD1,TRBJ2-1,-,CAIRRAGGMDEQFF,TGTGCCATCAGGAGAGCAGGGGGTATGGATGAGCAGTTCTTC
TRBV6-6,TRBD2,TRBJ2-1,-,CASSSPLTSGYNEQFF,TGTGCCAGCAGCTCACCGTTGACTAGCGGGTACAATGAGCAGTTCTTC
TRBV28,-,TRBJ1-1,few,CASSFPQNTEAFF,TGTGCCAGCAGTTTCCCACAGAACACTGAAGCTTTCTTT
TRBV29-1,TRBD2,TRBJ2-3,few,CSVPTQTRGAVEYF,TGCAGCGTGCCCACACAGACGCGGGGGGCAGTAGAATATTTT
TRBV7-9,-,TRBJ2-7,few,CASSLEGGPSRYEQYF,TGTGCCAGCAGCTTAGAGGGGGGACCCTCGAGGTACGAGCAGTACTTC
TRBV6-5,TRBD1,TRBJ1-1,-,CASRRQGMNTEAFF,TGTGCCAGCAGGCGACAGGGAATGAACACTGAAGCTTTCTTT
TRBV25-1,TRBD1,TRBJ2-5,few,CASSASGGRQETQYF,TGTGCCAGCAGTGCGTCAGGGGGTCGGCAAGAGACCCAGTACTTC
TRBV30,TRBD1,TRBJ1-2,-,CAWVDRAYYGYTF,TGTGCCTGGGTGGACAGGGCTTACTATGGCTACACCTTC
TRBV6-6,TRBD1,TRBJ1-2,-,CASSLGQAYGYTF,TGTGCCAGCAGCCTGGGACAGGCCTATGGCTACACCTTC
TRBV4-1,-,TRBJ1-5,-,CASSLTPSGTNQPQHF,TGCGCCAGCAGCCTAACTCCGTCGGGGACCAATCAGCCCCAGCATTTT
TRBV23-1,-,TRBJ2-7,-,CASSHMTEPTFYEQYF,TGCGCCAGCAGTCATATGACAGAGCCTACGTTTTACGAGCAGTACTTC
TRBV9,-,TRBJ1-6,few,CASSPKGFPNNSPLHF,TGTGCCAGCAGCCCAAAAGGTTTCCCGAATAATTCACCCCTCCACTTT
TRBV18,TRBD1,TRBJ2-1,-,CASSRRDSVNNEQFF,TGTGCCAGCTCACGCCGGGACAGCGTAAACAATGAGCAGTTCTTC
TRBV28,-,TRBJ1-3,-,CASSSGVTIYF,TGTGCCAGCAGTTCTGGGGTTACCATATATTTT
TRBV19,-,TRBJ2-1,few,CASSILGPLEQFF,TGTGCCAGTAGTATCCTCGGACCACTTGAGCAGTTCTTC
TRBV10-3,TRBD2,TRBJ2-2,-,CAISPRLSGTGTGELFF,TGTGCCATCAGCCCCCGACTTAGCGGGACGGGGACCGGGGAGCTGTTTTTT
TRBV11-2,TRBD1,TRBJ2-7,-,CASSLDRQGTYEQYF,TGTGCCAGCAGCTTAGATCGACAGGGGACCTACGAGCAGTACTTC